This TCR beta chain is from a study of T cell repertoires in cytomegalovirus infection. Study information: The public TCR beta signatures pointed to both CMV infection and matching HLA type.

One entry per CDR3 protein, called by TCRdb with MiXCR from the reads. The sample shows about 240,000 distinct CDR3 sequences, around an eighth of them seen only once. Germline V gene data show CDR1 as DFQATT and CDR2 as SNEGSKA (reference sequence). The V and J ends lost 5 bases and 5 bases respectively, with 16 bases between them. CDR3 length: 13 residues. Input material: PBMCs. The chain joins TRBV20-1 to TRBJ2-7; the D is unclear. This TCR came from a human donor in good health (CMV status not recorded). Some clones in this sample may be carry-over from other donors' samples. The CDR3: CSAHVSPKDEQYF. In DNA form, the CDR3 reads TGCAGTGCTCACGTGTCTCCTAAGGACGAGCAGTACTTC.